A single sample gave rise to the 8 T cell receptor beta chains below, sequenced in a study of shared clonotypes between healthy human individuals (dated by TCRdb to about 2020). Library preparation used the immunoSEQ multiplex PCR assay. TCRdb holds this immuneACCESS table with in-frame rearrangements only. Some clones are missing; in checked studies, unresolved V genes explain under half, and the rest has no known cause. The sample contains some 2,000,000 clones, under 97% of them found a single time. The biggest ten clones account for 0.1% to 0.15% of the sample. Sequencing input: naive CD4+ T cells sorted from blood. The sample's cell subset or site label, decoded: CD45RA+ positively selected. These receptors were taken from a man younger than 35 in good health.

The chain couples TRBV28 to TRBJ2-1; D may be TRBD1 (6 bases). This CDR3 spans 15 amino acids. Germline V gene sequence: CDR1 MDHEN, CDR2 SYDVKM. Between the trimmed V and J ends, which lost 5 bases and 6 bases, there was a span of 17 bases. As DNA, the CDR3 is TGTGCCAGCAGTCCCCCCCCCGGCAGGGGCAATGAGCAGTTCTTC. This encodes CASSPPPGRGNEQFF. Full variable domain (rest looked up from reference TRBV28 and TRBJ2-1): DVKVTQSSRYLVKRTGEKVFLECVQDMDHENMFWYRQDPGLGLRLIYFSYDVKMKEKGDIPEGYSVSREKKERFSLILESASTNQTSMYLCASSPPPGRGNEQFFGPGTRLTVL.

The chain uses TRBV11-3 and TRBJ2-3, with TRBD2 matching over 9 bases. The germline CDR1 and CDR2 sequences are SGHNT and YENEEA. The V segment lost 9 bases and the J segment 4 bases; nucleotides outside the gene matches: 23. The CDR3 extends over 19 amino acids. This chain's CDR3 is CASPGITRLGGRGSDTQYF. Here the CDR3 DNA reads TGTGCCAGTCCGGGAATTACACGGCTAGGCGGGAGGGGATCAGATACGCAGTATTTT.

The J gene is TRBJ2-2, the V gene TRBV4-2, with no clear D. Deletions cut 4 bases from V and 1 base from J, with 10 bases between. The CDR3 is 15 amino acids. Germline V gene data show CDR1 as LGHNA and CDR2 as YNFKEQ. The CDR3 region is CASSPPQLNTGELFF. The CDR3 nucleotides read TGTGCCAGCAGCCCCCCTCAGCTGAACACCGGGGAGCTGTTTTTT.

This chain links TRBV5-4 with TRBJ2-3, with D tentatively TRBD2 (6 bases). Germline V gives CDR1 SGHNT, CDR2 YYREEE (reference sequence). The CDR3 loop spans 15 amino acids. V gave up 4 bases and J gave up 4 bases, with 16 bases separating them. CDR3: CASSPAGRDPDTQYF. Here the CDR3 DNA reads TGTGCCAGCAGCCCCGCGGGGCGGGACCCAGATACGCAGTATTTT.

This chain uses TRBV5-1 with TRBJ1-1; D gene uncertain. The germline gives CDR1 SGHRS, CDR2 YFSETQ. CDR3 length: 13 amino acids. The ends were cut back, 3 bases at V and 6 bases at J, with 12 bases in the middle. In DNA, the CDR3 is TGCGCCAGCAGCTCCCCGGGCTCCCCTGAAGCTTTCTTT. Encoded protein: CASSSPGSPEAFF.

The CDR3 DNA follows: TGTGCCAGCACCTCCATGCCAGCGGGGGGTACAGATACGCAGTATTTT. Encoded protein: CASTSMPAGGTDTQYF. This sequence joins TRBV7-3 and TRBJ2-3; TRBD2 agrees at 9 bases. V lost 7 bases to trimming and J lost 3 bases; unmatched junction nucleotides: 11. This CDR3 has 16 amino acids. Germline loops: CDR1 SGHTA, CDR2 FQGTGA.

This chain joins TRBV5-4 and TRBJ2-7; D gene uncertain. Germline CDR1 SGHNT, CDR2 YYREEE (reference sequence). The CDR3 consists of 15 residues. V was trimmed by 4 bases and J by 2 bases, leaving 16 bases between them. CDR3: CASSPLGPATYEQYF. The CDR3, as DNA: TGTGCCAGCAGCCCCTTGGGCCCAGCGACCTACGAGCAGTACTTC.

Concerning this clone itself: The junction shows a germline mismatch at one end, possibly a read error. The chain combines TRBV5-1 with TRBJ2-2, with 7 bases lining up with TRBD2. Germline loops: CDR1 SGHRS, CDR2 YFSETQ. This CDR3 contains 12 residues. The CDR3 DNA reads TGCGCCAGCTCGGGGGGTACCGTGGAGCTGTTTTTT. Its translation is CASSGGTVELFF.